This T cell receptor (beta chain) derives from a study of cytomegalovirus exposure and HLA in healthy donors. Across the whole study: There were 90 million to 140 million unique TCR beta sequences, drawn from 200 million or so T cells, in an earlier analysis. Drawn from HLA-typed donors, tens of millions of unique TCRs were held in an early data release. Study-wide findings and caveats: Previously analyzed data showed that most TCR beta V segments were productive at a frequency of about 87% or about 30%. Associated with HLA alleles at 0.05 false discovery rate in a later analysis were around 15,000 TCR beta sequences.

This clone was counted a single time. As yet, its antigen is unknown. With 60 Vbeta and 13 Jbeta primers, the PCR was carried out. Here immunoSEQ multiplex PCR was the method, and the copy in TCRdb shows in-frame clones only, minus some. Of roughly 100,000 clones listed, 64% are singletons. From germline, CDR1 is WSHSY and CDR2 SAAADI. Trimming took 7 bases from V and 8 from J, leaving 20 bases between them. The CDR3 totals 14 residues. Specimen: PBMCs. This receptor was identified in a man aged 55-75 years in good health and CMV-seronegative. The chain has TRBV10-2 and TRBJ1-2; D call uncertain. The CDR3 coding sequence is TGCGCCAGCACTTTTCTCGGTTCAAGCAAAGGCTACACCTTC. Amino acids: CASTFLGSSKGYTF.